This TCR beta chain was sequenced for a study of blood T cell repertoires in COVID-19. Study at large: The United States, Italy and Spain supplied acute and convalescent COVID-19 samples. From T cells, B-cell-depleted T cells, or PBMCs came the material, which was cDNA or gDNA.

Using immunoSEQ multiplex PCR, the repertoire was profiled, and TCRdb retains in-frame clones only, with some absent. This sample yields approximately 180,000 clones, of which 88% are seen a single time; 5% to 6.5% belongs to the top ten. Germline V gene lookup returns CDR1 SNHLY and CDR2 FYNNEI. CDR3 length: 14 residues. V was pared by 1 base and J by 8 bases, with 12 bases between. This clonotype was obtained from a man aged 40-49 years with active or convalescent COVID-19. The specimen was peripheral blood. The rearrangement links TRBV2 to TRBJ2-1; D is possibly TRBD1 (6 bases). The CDR3: CASSEERQAYEQFF. The CDR3 region has the DNA TGTGCCAGCAGTGAAGAACGACAGGCCTATGAGCAGTTCTTC.